These 13 T cell receptor beta chains originate from one sample sequenced in a study of blood T cell repertoires in COVID-19. TCRdb keeps only in-frame clones here, not all; method: immunoSEQ multiplex PCR. Found here are 200,000 to 250,000 clones, around 81% of them singletons; the top ten hold about 9.8%. The sample was PBMCs or T cells enriched from blood (not recorded which). These receptor sequences come from a woman aged 50 to 60 with acute COVID-19.

The CDR3 DNA reads as TGTGCCAGCAGTGGTGGGCAGTTAAGCTCCTACAATGAGCAGTTCTTC. Protein: CASSGGQLSSYNEQFF. The chain couples TRBV6-1 to TRBJ2-1; D unresolved. The germline CDR1 and CDR2 sequences are MNHNS and SASEGT. Deletions cut 4 bases from V and 0 bases from J, with 13 bases between. This CDR3 contains 16 residues.

This sequence joins TRBV7-2 and TRBJ2-4, with D unclear. V dropped 3 bases and J dropped 0 bases, with 12 bases sitting between them. There are 16 residues in the CDR3. Germline V gene lookup returns CDR1 SGHTA and CDR2 FQGNSA. CDR3: CASSFSGPLAKNIQYF. The CDR3 nucleotides are TGTGCCAGCAGCTTTAGTGGGCCATTAGCCAAAAACATTCAGTACTTC.

The chain couples TRBV6-6 to TRBJ1-1, with TRBD1 matching over 7 bases. CDR3 length equals 16 residues. In germline, CDR1 is MNHNY, CDR2 SVGAGI (reference sequence). With V trimmed by 5 bases and J by 1 base, 10 bases remained unmatched. The CDR3 DNA reads TGTGCCAGCAGTCCGTACTCTCAGGGGGGGAACACTGAAGCTTTCTTT. Translated, it gives CASSPYSQGGNTEAFF.

This clone was seen just once. The chain couples TRBV6-5 to TRBJ2-2, with 10 positions matching TRBD1. Germline loops: CDR1 MNHEY, CDR2 SVGAGI. J was trimmed by 5 bases and V by 10 bases; bases with no gene match: 10. This CDR3 region has 15 residues. The CDR3 reads CAINDRGRRTGELFF. CDR3 sequence (DNA): TGTGCCATTAATGACAGGGGGCGCAGGACCGGGGAGCTGTTTTTT.

The chain is built from TRBV19 and TRBJ2-3, with D perhaps matching TRBD2 (6 bases). The CDR3 runs to 16 residues. Germline V lookup: CDR1 LNHDA, CDR2 SQIVND (reference sequence). V gave up 4 bases and J gave up 0 bases, with 14 bases separating them. The CDR3 coding sequence is TGTGCCAGTAGTAGAACCCTAGCGCCGAGCACAGATACGCAGTATTTT. It codes for CASSRTLAPSTDTQYF.

The chain has TRBV5-8 and TRBJ2-1; possible D gene TRBD2, 7 bases. This CDR3 region has 14 residues. The ends were cut back, 4 bases at V and 9 bases at J, with 17 bases in the middle. Germline lookup yields CDR1 SGHTS and CDR2 YDEGEE. Here the CDR3 DNA reads TGTGCCAGCAGCACCGGGGGGCCTATGATTGAGCAGTTCTTC. It translates to CASSTGGPMIEQFF. Together with reference TRBV5-8 and TRBJ2-1, the CDR3 gives the full variable domain: EAGVTQSPTHLIKTRGQQATLRCSPISGHTSVYWYQQALGLGLQFLLWYDEGEERNRGNFPPRFSGRQFPNYSSELNVNALELEDSALYLCASSTGGPMIEQFFGPGTRLTVL.

V is TRBV18 and J is TRBJ2-3; D unresolved. Trimming took off 2 bases at V and 4 bases at J, with 4 bases between the two ends. Germline-derived CDR1 and CDR2 are KGHSH and LQKENI. The CDR3 runs to 12 residues. The CDR3 region has the DNA TGTGCCAGCTCACCAATATCAGATACGCAGTATTTT. This gives the protein CASSPISDTQYF.

The chain links TRBV28 to TRBJ2-3; 7 bases fit TRBD2. From germline, CDR1 is MDHEN and CDR2 SYDVKM. J lost 6 bases, V lost 2 bases, and 5 bases had no gene match. The CDR3 has 14 residues. The CDR3 DNA follows: TGTGCCAGCAGTTTAGCGGGAGACTCTGATACGCAGTATTTT. Amino acid sequence: CASSLAGDSDTQYF.

This chain uses TRBV7-2 with TRBJ2-1; 9 bases align to TRBD2. This CDR3 is 15 amino acids long. Germline values: CDR1 SGHTA, CDR2 FQGNSA. The V and J ends lost 4 bases and 9 bases, in that order; junction bases with no gene match: 10. Here the CDR3 DNA reads TGTGCCAGCAGCTCCGGGACTAGCCCCCACACTGAGCAGTTCTTC. This encodes CASSSGTSPHTEQFF. Combining the CDR3 with reference TRBV7-2 and TRBJ2-1 gives the whole variable domain GAGVSQSPSNKVTEKGKDVELRCDPISGHTALYWYRQSLGQGLEFLIYFQGNSAPDKSGLPSDRFSAERTGGSVSTLTIQRTQQEDSAVYLCASSSGTSPHTEQFFGPGTRLTVL.

The V call is TRBV5-8, the J call TRBJ2-5; 8 nucleotides line up with TRBD2. Trimming cost V 4 bases and J 5 bases; bases outside gene matches: 13. The length of the CDR3 is 16 residues. CDR1 and CDR2 from the germline V gene are SGHTS and YDEGEE. CDR3 in amino acids: CASSLVLAGGWETQYF. The CDR3 DNA follows: TGTGCCAGCAGCCTGGTTCTAGCGGGTGGCTGGGAGACCCAGTACTTC.

CDR3 loop: CASSLMQAKNIQYF. CDR3 DNA: TGTGCCAGCAGCTTGATGCAGGCCAAAAACATTCAGTACTTC. This chain joins TRBV5-8 and TRBJ2-4; D remains unclear. The V gene's germline CDR1 is SGHTS and CDR2 YDEGEE. CDR3 length: 14 residues. The V end was cut by 1 base, the J end by 1 base, with 6 bases between.

The gene calls are TRBV4-1 and TRBJ2-6, with 11 positions matching TRBD1. This CDR3 has 21 amino acids. After removal of 1 base from V and 4 bases from J, the junction contained 15 bases not matched to a gene. Germline CDR1 and CDR2: MGHRA and YSYEKL. In nucleotides, the CDR3 is TGCGCCAGCAGCCAAGTCGCCCCCGGGACAGGGGGTCCCTCGGGGGCCAACGTCCTGACTTTC. Translated: CASSQVAPGTGGPSGANVLTF.

The chain recombines TRBV4-2 with TRBJ2-3, with 11 nucleotides matching TRBD2. The CDR3 consists of 20 residues. In germline, CDR1 is LGHNA, CDR2 YNFKEQ. V lost 1 base and J lost 2; bases outside the gene matches: 14. The CDR3 loop is CASSQAPGVSGRGLTDTQYF. CDR3 nucleotides: TGTGCCAGCAGCCAAGCCCCCGGGGTTAGCGGGAGGGGGCTCACAGATACGCAGTATTTT.